The text below deals with one T cell receptor beta chain. In the original analysis: Amplification of reference gene primers provided the estimated nucleated cell counts. Method: immunoSEQ multiplex PCR; TCRdb's copy keeps in-frame clones and lacks some. V, J and clone size were drawn from that table, and D and trimming were deduced from the DNA. Altogether approximately 190,000 clones are present, approximately 79% being singletons, with the ten largest covering around an eighth. The entry originates in a study of blood T cell repertoires in COVID-19. Study context: COVID-19 samples, acute and convalescent, were from the United States, Italy and Spain. T cells, B-cell-depleted T cells, or PBMCs supplied cDNA or gDNA.

V was trimmed by 0 bases and J by 6 bases, leaving 10 bases between them. The germline gives CDR1 SGHRS, CDR2 YFSETQ. The CDR3 runs to 15 residues. This sequence originates from a man aged 25 to 45 with active or convalescent COVID-19. The chain has TRBV5-1 and TRBJ1-6; no firm D call. Sequencing was performed on peripheral blood. CDR3 sequence: CASSLDPRANSPLHF. The CDR3 DNA follows: TGCGCCAGCAGCTTGGACCCGAGGGCTAATTCACCCCTCCACTTT.